Following are 19 T cell receptor beta chains from one sample sequenced in a study of Graves' ophthalmopathy and Graves' hyperthyroidism. Amplification targeted the TCR beta CDR3 regions, with RNA transcripts as the source material. First-round RT-PCR with HTBI primers preceded a second-round multiplex PCR. In TCRdb, the multiplex PCR reads were re-called with MiXCR into one record per CDR3 protein. The sample has 1 million to 1.3 million distinct CDR3 sequences; less than 45% are singletons. The sample taken for sequencing was peripheral blood or thyroid tissue (not recorded which). These receptors were collected from an adult man with Graves' hyperthyroidism.

This chain uses TRBV29-1 with TRBJ1-1, with TRBD1 matching 10 bases. This CDR3 is 13 amino acids long. Germline CDR1 reads SQVTM; CDR2 reads ANQGSEA. The V segment lost 7 bases and the J segment 8 bases; nucleotides outside the gene matches: 10. The CDR3 here is CSATDRGGQEAFF. The CDR3 DNA follows: TGCAGCGCTACGGACAGGGGGGGACAGGAAGCTTTCTTT. The full variable domain, in which reference TRBV29-1 and TRBJ1-1 provide the parts outside the CDR3, is SAVISQKPSRDICQRGTSLTIQCQVDSQVTMMFWYRQQPGQSLTLIATANQGSEATYESGFVIDKFPISRPNLTFSTLTVSNMSPEDSSIYLCSATDRGGQEAFFGQGTRLTVV.

This clonotype was recorded many times. The chain carries TRBV4-3 and TRBJ2-5, with D tentatively TRBD2 (5 bases). This CDR3 spans 12 amino acids. The V end lost 7 bases, the J end lost 2 bases, and 8 bases lay between the germline ends. The germline V gene has CDR1 LGHNA and CDR2 YSLEER. This CDR3 reads CASTREQETQYF. CDR3 nucleotides: TGCGCCAGCACTAGGGAGCAAGAGACCCAGTACTTC.

The sample holds many counts of this clonotype. The CDR3 bases are TGTGCCAGCAGTGAAAGGGAGAAAACTGGAGAGACCCAGTACTTC. Its translation is CASSEREKTGETQYF. The chain combines TRBV2 with TRBJ2-5; D might be TRBD2 (5 bases). The CDR3 has 15 residues. Germline CDR1 reads SNHLY; CDR2 reads FYNNEI. With 2 bases removed from V and 4 bases from J, the gap between germline ends came to 14 bases. Looking up the rest from reference TRBV2 and TRBJ2-5 gives the full variable domain: EPEVTQTPSHQVTQMGQEVILRCVPISNHLYFYWYRQILGQKVEFLVSFYNNEISEKSEIFDDQFSVERPDGSNFTLKIRSTKLEDSAMYFCASSEREKTGETQYFGPGTRLLVL.

This clonotype has at least ten counts. V gene TRBV5-1 combines with J gene TRBJ1-6; TRBD1 might be the D (6 bases). This CDR3 contains 14 residues. CDR1 and CDR2 from the germline V gene are SGHRS and YFSETQ. Trimming left V 2 bases short and J 6 bases short, with 9 bases between. The CDR3: CASSFPQGNSPLHF. Here the CDR3 DNA reads TGCGCCAGCAGCTTCCCACAGGGTAATTCACCCCTCCACTTT.

This clonotype was counted ten times or more. The chain joins TRBV20-1 to TRBJ2-5; 11 positions agree with TRBD2. CDR3 length: 18 amino acids. The germline gives CDR1 DFQATT, CDR2 SNEGSKA (reference sequence). V was pared by 1 base and J by 3 bases, with 13 bases of the junction left unmatched. The CDR3 is CSARAGALAGGAEETQYF. The CDR3 DNA follows: TGCAGTGCTAGAGCGGGGGCGCTAGCGGGGGGAGCCGAAGAGACCCAGTACTTC.

The rearrangement links TRBV7-9 to TRBJ1-1, with 7 bases that match TRBD1. The trim removed 5 bases at V and 11 bases at J, leaving 11 bases unmatched. Germline V gives CDR1 SEHNR, CDR2 FQNEAQ (reference sequence). The CDR3 covers 13 residues. The CDR3 DNA reads TGTGCCAGCAGCCTACCGACAGGGAATCGGGCTTTCTTT. This gives the protein CASSLPTGNRAFF.

This clonotype appeared many times. The chain joins TRBV29-1 to TRBJ1-1; a possible D gene is TRBD1 (5 bases). V dropped 4 bases and J dropped 0 bases, with 9 bases sitting between them. Germline values: CDR1 SQVTM, CDR2 ANQGSEA. CDR3 length: 13 amino acids. CDR3 protein: CSVARQLNTEAFF. Here the CDR3 DNA reads TGCAGCGTTGCCCGACAGCTGAACACTGAAGCTTTCTTT. Together with reference TRBV29-1 and TRBJ1-1, the CDR3 gives the full variable domain: SAVISQKPSRDICQRGTSLTIQCQVDSQVTMMFWYRQQPGQSLTLIATANQGSEATYESGFVIDKFPISRPNLTFSTLTVSNMSPEDSSIYLCSVARQLNTEAFFGQGTRLTVV.

This clonotype has a handful of counts. This chain uses TRBV27 with TRBJ1-2; D is possibly TRBD1 (6 bases). The CDR3 is 15 amino acids. Germline lookup yields CDR1 MNHEY and CDR2 SMNVEV (reference sequence). V was trimmed by 6 bases and J by 0 bases, leaving 14 bases between them. The CDR3 region has the DNA TGTGCCAGCAGACGAGACGGGACAACTAACTATGGCTACACCTTC. As protein: CASRRDGTTNYGYTF.

Regarding this clonotype: The CDR3 does not close with the conserved phenylalanine or tryptophan, likely indicating a read error. The V and J genes are TRBV6-6 and TRBJ1-6; D might be TRBD1 (5 bases). Trimming cost V 2 bases and J 10 bases, with 12 bases left between them. Germline CDR1 and CDR2: MNHNY and SVGAGI (reference sequence). This CDR3 has 14 residues. CDR3 loop: CASSYVQGLSPLHC. The CDR3 DNA reads TGTGCCAGCAGTTACGTCCAGGGCCTCTCACCCCTCCACTGT.

There are many counts of this clonotype. The V gene is TRBV7-6, the J gene TRBJ2-7; perhaps TRBD2 as D (6 bases). Trimming took 3 bases from V and 6 from J, leaving 15 bases between them. CDR1 SGHVS and CDR2 FNYEAQ come from the germline V gene. This CDR3 contains 14 residues. The CDR3 DNA sequence: TGTGCCAGCAGCTTGGAGGGACGGTACGTCGAGCAGTACTTC. It codes for CASSLEGRYVEQYF.

This clonotype was seen only once. This rearrangement joins TRBV30 to TRBJ1-3; D not certain. CDR3 length: 12 residues. Looked up from germline, CDR1 is GTSNPN and CDR2 is SVGIG (reference sequence). V dropped 4 bases and J dropped 2 bases, with 6 bases sitting between them. The CDR3 spells CAWKATGNTIYF. Here the CDR3 DNA reads TGTGCCTGGAAGGCAACTGGAAACACCATATATTTT.

There are a few counts of this clonotype. The rearrangement links TRBV10-3 to TRBJ1-1; a weak D match, TRBD1 (5 bases). Germline V gene lookup returns CDR1 ENHRY and CDR2 SYGVKD. V was shortened by 10 bases and J by 2 bases, with 17 bases between the two germline ends. CDR3 length equals 14 residues. Here the CDR3 DNA reads TGTGCCAGCATCGGTAGACAGTCTAACACTGAAGCTTTCTTT. It translates to CASIGRQSNTEAFF.

There are a few counts of this clonotype. A clone one base away is much larger, so this may be a read error. J is TRBJ2-7 and V is TRBV29-1; D ambiguous. Trimming took 7 bases from V and 2 from J, leaving 21 bases between them. The CDR3 extends over 15 amino acids. The V gene's germline CDR1 is SQVTM and CDR2 ANQGSEA. The CDR3 DNA sequence: TGCAGCGCCGAAAACTGGCTCGGCGGCACCTACGAGCAGTACTTC. Translation gives CSAENWLGGTYEQYF.

For this clonotype: A much larger clone is a single base away; this may be a read error. The chain uses TRBV7-8 and TRBJ1-1; D is uncertain. CDR1 SGHVS and CDR2 FQNEAQ come from the germline V gene. The CDR3 is 16 residues long. The CDR3, as DNA: TGTGCCAGCGGCTTAGTCTTGCAGAATGCTAACACTGAAGCTTTCTTT. This translates into CASGLVLQNANTEAFF.

This sequence joins TRBV5-1 and TRBJ1-2, with D possibly matching TRBD1 (6 bases). The CDR3 runs 16 residues. CDR1 and CDR2 (germline): SGHRS, YFSETQ. Trimming removed 1 base from V and 0 bases from J, with 13 bases in between. DNA of the CDR3: TGCGCCAGCAGCTTGATGGACAGCCTTACTAACTATGGCTACACCTTC. This gives the protein CASSLMDSLTNYGYTF.

The J gene is TRBJ1-6, the V gene TRBV2; D gene unclear. With 1 base removed from V and 5 bases from J, the gap between germline ends came to 6 bases. The CDR3 spans 14 residues. Per the germline V gene, CDR1 is SNHLY and CDR2 is FYNNEI. This CDR3 is CASSEGGDNSPLHF. Written as DNA, the CDR3 is TGTGCCAGCAGTGAAGGCGGGGATAATTCACCCCTCCACTTT.

As concerns this clonotype: In this CDR3 the conserved last residue, phenylalanine or tryptophan, is missing, so a read error is likely. No DNA is shown, since the ends of the CDR3 on it are uncertain; the CDR3 is the one TCRdb lists. The chain has TRBV29-1 and TRBJ1-3. The CDR3 has 8 residues if both end residues are counted. The V gene's germline CDR1 is SQVTM and CDR2 ANQGSEA. The CDR3 sequence: CSEPPGLA.

The genes are TRBV6-5 and TRBJ1-2, with D perhaps TRBD1 (5 bases). CDR3 size: 10 residues. The germline gives CDR1 MNHEY, CDR2 SVGAGI. V was cut by 7 bases and J by 10 bases, with 10 bases left in between. DNA of the CDR3: TGTGCCAGCAAAGGGGATGACTACACCTTC. Protein sequence: CASKGDDYTF.

The chain uses TRBV20-1 and TRBJ1-4, with 7 bases aligning to TRBD1. This CDR3 spans 13 amino acids. Germline V gives CDR1 DFQATT, CDR2 SNEGSKA (reference sequence). The trim removed 6 bases at V and 3 bases at J, leaving 4 bases unmatched. For the CDR3, the DNA is TGCAGTGCCCAGCAGGGGGCTAATGAAAAACTGTTTTTT. Residues: CSAQQGANEKLFF.